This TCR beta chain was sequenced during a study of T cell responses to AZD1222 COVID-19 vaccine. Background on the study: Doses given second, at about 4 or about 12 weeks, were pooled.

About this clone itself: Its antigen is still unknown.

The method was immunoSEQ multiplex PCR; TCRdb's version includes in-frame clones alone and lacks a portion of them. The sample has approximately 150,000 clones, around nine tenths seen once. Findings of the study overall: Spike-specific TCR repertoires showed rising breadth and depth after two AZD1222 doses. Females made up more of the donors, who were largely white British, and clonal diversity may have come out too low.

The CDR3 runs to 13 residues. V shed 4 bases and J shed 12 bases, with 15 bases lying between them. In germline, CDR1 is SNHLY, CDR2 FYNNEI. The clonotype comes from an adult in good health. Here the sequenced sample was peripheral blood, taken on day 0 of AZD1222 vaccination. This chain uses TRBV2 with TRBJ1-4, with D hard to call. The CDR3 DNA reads TGTGCCAGCAGTGTACTGGGGATTCGGGAACTGTTTTTT. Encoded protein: CASSVLGIRELFF.